A selection of T cell receptor beta chains follows, all from one sample in a study of T cell repertoires in cytomegalovirus infection. TCRdb itself ran the reads through MiXCR, one entry per CDR3 protein. The sample lists 450,000 to 600,000 distinct CDR3 sequences, under 55% occurring once. Antigen specificity for these receptors is unknown. The sequences come from cultured PBMCs, collected from culture after CMV antigen stimulation. These receptors all come from a human donor in good health (CMV status not recorded). Some clones in this sample may be carry-over from other donors' samples. The CDR3 runs from the conserved cysteine through the conserved F or W. Each record gives: clone size, D gene, J gene, V gene, CDR3 DNA, CDR3 protein. A D gene is named only where the DNA matches it firmly. Size values are once, few and many counts, or a class for expanded clones, and some rows have none.

many	TRBD2	TRBJ2-4	TRBV7-8	TGTGCCAGCAGCTTAGCGGGACTAGCGAAAAACATTCAGTACTTC	CASSLAGLAKNIQYF
NA	NA	TRBJ1-1	TRBV5-4	TGTGCCAGCAGCTTGACCCGACTGACGAAAGCTTTCTTT	CASSLTRLTKAFF
NA	NA	TRBJ1-2	TRBV5-6	TGTGCCAGTAGCTGGGGGGAGCCAGGCTATGGCTACACCTTC	CASSWGEPGYGYTF
few	NA	TRBJ2-1	TRBV5-4	TGTGCCAGCAGTTCTTTCGGCAGGGGAGGGGATGAGCAGTTCTTC	CASSSFGRGGDEQFF
NA	NA	TRBJ2-1	TRBV23-1	TGCGCCAGCAGTCAATCCGTTAGTAGTATCATGGGTGGTGAGCAGTTCTTC	CASSQSVSSIMGGEQFF
NA	NA	TRBJ2-7	TRBV6-6	TGTGCCAGCAGTTACTCGATTGGAGAAGCCTCCTACGAGCAGTACTTC	CASSYSIGEASYEQYF
few	NA	TRBJ2-1	TRBV6-1	TGTGCCAGCAGTGAAGGATGGGTGGGAGTCGGCGATGAGCAGTTCTTC	CASSEGWVGVGDEQFF
many	NA	TRBJ2-7	TRBV7-2	TGTGCCAGCAGCTCCCTCCCGGGGGCAGGGCAGAACGAGCAGTACTTC	CASSSLPGAGQNEQYF
NA	NA	TRBJ1-2	TRBV2	TGTGCCAGCAGCGAAAGAAAGGGGATGTACAGTACTAACTATGGCTACACCTTC	CASSERKGMYSTNYGYTF
NA	NA	TRBJ1-5	TRBV28	TGTGCCAGCACTCGTAATCAGCCCCAGCATTTT	CASTRNQPQHF
NA	TRBD2	TRBJ2-7	TRBV29-1	TGCAGCGTTGAGGGGGAGGGAAACAAGCAGTACTTC	CSVEGEGNKQYF
NA	TRBD1	TRBJ2-5	TRBV7-2	TGTGCCAGCAGCGCCCCACAGGGGGCTGGAGGAGAGACCCAGTACTTC	CASSAPQGAGGETQYF
NA	TRBD2	TRBJ2-1	TRBV4-1	TGCGCCAGCAGCCGAAACCCTAGCGGGAGTTCCTACAATGAGCAGTTCTTC	CASSRNPSGSSYNEQFF
NA	NA	TRBJ1-2	TRBV5-4	TGTGCCAGCAGCTTGGACCTACTAGCTAACTATGGCTACACCTTC	CASSLDLLANYGYTF
NA	NA	TRBJ2-1	TRBV5-4	TGTGCCAGCAGCTCGTGGGGGCTAATCAATGAGCAGTTCTTC	CASSSWGLINEQFF
NA	TRBD1	TRBJ2-7	TRBV9	TGTGCCAGCAGCGGTACGGACAGGCCCTACGAGCAGTACTTC	CASSGTDRPYEQYF
NA	TRBD2	TRBJ2-1	TRBV7-8	TGTGCCAGCAGCGATGTCCGGGCTAGCGGTCCCTACAATGAGCAGTTCTTC	CASSDVRASGPYNEQFF
few	NA	TRBJ2-7	TRBV5-1	TGCGCCAGCAGCTTGGCTCCAGACTACGAGCAGTACTTC	CASSLAPDYEQYF
NA	NA	TRBJ1-2	TRBV6-1	TGTGCCAGCAGTTACGGGCTTACAGGGATGTTCTATGGCTACACCTTC	CASSYGLTGMFYGYTF
NA	NA	TRBJ2-3	TRBV7-2	TGTGCCAGCAGCTTCCCCGGAGGTGGGGGGCATGGCACAGATACGCAGTATTTT	CASSFPGGGGHGTDTQYF
few	NA	TRBJ2-5	TRBV7-2	TGTGCCAGCAGCTTAGTTGCATACGAGACCCAGTACTTC	CASSLVAYETQYF
few	NA	TRBJ2-5	TRBV7-2	TGTGCCAGCAGCCCCCGCGAGGGAGGGACCCAGTACTTC	CASSPREGGTQYF
NA	NA	TRBJ2-3	TRBV7-2	TGTGCCAGCATCCACGGGGGAACGAGCACAGATACGCAGTATTTT	CASIHGGTSTDTQYF
NA	TRBD1	TRBJ2-3	TRBV10-2	TGCGCCAGCAGGTCAGGACAGGGGTACGTTCCATCAGATACGCAGTATTTT	CASRSGQGYVPSDTQYF
few	NA	TRBJ2-3	TRBV5-4	TGTGCCAGCAGCCCTCATACGACCACACGGGCAGATACGCAGTATTTT	CASSPHTTTRADTQYF
few	NA	TRBJ2-1	TRBV6-1	TGTGCCAGCGGGGATCCCCGGGTTTTCTCCTACAATGAGCAGTTCTTC	CASGDPRVFSYNEQFF
NA	TRBD1	TRBJ1-6	TRBV7-6	TGTGCCAGCAGCCAAACAGGGGTCCATTCACCCCTCCACTTT	CASSQTGVHSPLHF
NA	TRBD2	TRBJ2-1	TRBV7-6	TGTGCCAGCACCGCACGGAGCGGGGGGGTAAATGAGCAGTTCTTC	CASTARSGGVNEQFF
few	NA	TRBJ1-4	TRBV19	TGTGCCAGTAGTTTCCGGCAGGGGCTCTCAAATGAAAAACTGTTTTTT	CASSFRQGLSNEKLFF
NA	NA	TRBJ1-6	TRBV7-8	TGTGCCAGCAGCTTAGCCGTGGTACCGAATTCACCCCTCCACTTT	CASSLAVVPNSPLHF
NA	NA	TRBJ2-7	TRBV20-1	TGCAGTGCTGTCCGGGACTCCTCGTACGAGCAGTACTTC	CSAVRDSSYEQYF
few	NA	TRBJ2-1	TRBV7-8	TGTGCCAGCAGCTTTTACAGGGGACTGGGTGGGTCCAATGAGCAGTTCTTC	CASSFYRGLGGSNEQFF
few	NA	TRBJ2-2	TRBV12-3/TRBV12-4	TGTGCCAGCAGTTTAGCGCTGGGGCTTTACGGGGAGCTGTTTTTT	CASSLALGLYGELFF
NA	NA	TRBJ1-4	TRBV19	TGTGCCAGTAGTATGGAAGGACAGACTAATGAAAAACTGTTTTTT	CASSMEGQTNEKLFF
NA	NA	TRBJ2-7	TRBV7-2	TGTGCCAGCAGCTTTACACCCAACTACGAGCAGTACTTC	CASSFTPNYEQYF
NA	NA	TRBJ2-3	TRBV5-8	TGTGCCAGCAGCTTGTGGGGTAGCACAGATACGCAGTATTTT	CASSLWGSTDTQYF
NA	TRBD1	TRBJ2-5	TRBV5-4	TGTGCCAGCAGCATCCGGACAGGGAGGCAAGAGACCCAGTACTTC	CASSIRTGRQETQYF
few	NA	TRBJ2-2	TRBV7-9	TGTGCCAGCAATAGGGGGACCACCGGGGAGCTGTTTTTT	CASNRGTTGELFF
NA	NA	TRBJ1-2	TRBV2	TGTGCCAGCAGCACTCTTGAGGGTTCTGGGTATGGCTACACCTTC	CASSTLEGSGYGYTF
NA	NA	TRBJ2-3	TRBV12-3/TRBV12-4	TGTGCCAGCGCCCTAGGGACAGATACGCAGTATTTT	CASALGTDTQYF
NA	NA	TRBJ1-1	TRBV7-4	TGTGCCAGCAGCTTTTCCGGAGATGCCAACACTGAAGCTTTCTTT	CASSFSGDANTEAFF
NA	NA	TRBJ2-7	TRBV7-8	TGTGCCAGCAGCCCTTCCCGGGGCCTGCCGGGTGAGCAGTACTTC	CASSPSRGLPGEQYF
NA	TRBD1	TRBJ1-4	TRBV7-2	TGTGCCAGCAGCAGACGACAGGGGGCGACTGAAAAACTGTTTTTT	CASSRRQGATEKLFF
NA	NA	TRBJ2-1	TRBV7-8	TGTGCCAGCAGCTTACTCCGGGCGGGGAACAATGAGCAGTTCTTC	CASSLLRAGNNEQFF
few	NA	TRBJ2-2	TRBV6-6	TGTGCCAGCAGTTATTTCCCCGGGGACACTAACACCGGGGAGCTGTTTTTT	CASSYFPGDTNTGELFF
many	NA	TRBJ2-7	TRBV7-2	TGTGCCAGCAGCTTAGTGGAGGGGGGGCCCGAGCAGTACTTC	CASSLVEGGPEQYF
few	TRBD1	TRBJ1-2	TRBV4-1	TGCGCCAGCAGCCAAGATACAGGGGGTATTCGCACCTTC	CASSQDTGGIRTF
NA	NA	TRBJ2-3	TRBV11-2	TGTGCCAGCAGCCCCAAGGGGAACGGGAGACGAGATACGCAGTATTTT	CASSPKGNGRRDTQYF
NA	NA	TRBJ1-4	TRBV4-1	TGCGCCAGCAGATTCTCTGCAACTAATGAAAAACTGTTTTTT	CASRFSATNEKLFF
few	TRBD2	TRBJ2-1	TRBV11-2	TGTGCCAGCAGCACAGGGCTTTCAGGGACTAGCGCGCCGCCGTACAATGAGCAGTTCTTC	CASSTGLSGTSAPPYNEQFF